What follows are 4 T cell receptor beta chains derived from one specimen sequenced in a study of OX40 agonist ivuxolimab in advanced cancers. Clones were sequenced by immunoSEQ multiplex PCR, and TCRdb holds only the in-frame ones, with some missing. Of around 43,000 clones in the sample, around 90% were seen once. Sample: CD4+ or CD8+ T cells sorted from blood, taken in a trial of the OX40 agonist ivuxolimab. The receptor set was obtained from an adult with an advanced solid tumor such as melanoma, head and neck, liver or kidney cancer.

The gene calls are TRBV27 and TRBJ2-1, with 12 bases aligning to TRBD2. Looked up from germline, CDR1 is MNHEY and CDR2 is SMNVEV (reference sequence). The CDR3 consists of 16 residues. The V and J ends lost 5 bases and 7 bases, in that order; junction bases with no gene match: 9. CDR3 loop: CASSRSGLAGGNEQFF. CDR3 in DNA: TGTGCCAGCAGTCGGTCGGGCCTAGCGGGAGGGAATGAGCAGTTCTTC.

The chain carries TRBV9 and TRBJ1-1; TRBD1 matches at 7 bases. This CDR3 has 15 residues. V shed 0 bases and J 5 bases; nucleotides not matched to a gene: 7. Germline V CDR1 and CDR2: SGDLS, YYNGEE. CDR3 sequence (DNA): TGTGCCAGCAGCGTAGTTGGCAGGGGACAGACTGAAGCTTTCTTT. It is translated as CASSVVGRGQTEAFF. The whole variable domain, filled in from reference TRBV9 and TRBJ1-1, reads DSGVTQTPKHLITATGQRVTLRCSPRSGDLSVYWYQQSLDQGLQFLIQYYNGEERAKGNILERFSAQQFPDLHSELNLSSLELGDSALYFCASSVVGRGQTEAFFGQGTRLTVV.

This chain links TRBV6-5 with TRBJ2-7; 9 positions agree with TRBD2. Germline CDR1 is MNHEY and CDR2 is SVGAGI. The CDR3 sequence is 14 residues long. Losses at the gene ends were 6 bases for V and 0 bases for J; bases not matched to a gene: 3. As DNA, the CDR3 is TGTGCCAGCAGCAGACTAGCGGACTCCTACGAGCAGTACTTC. It codes for CASSRLADSYEQYF.

Concerning this clone: Other nucleotide sequences in the sample specify the same CDR3. The chain combines TRBV7-9 with TRBJ1-2; D gene ambiguous. The V end was cut by 1 base, the J end by 4 bases, with 4 bases between. Germline CDR1 and CDR2: SEHNR and FQNEAQ (reference sequence). The length of the CDR3 is 12 residues. CDR3 DNA sequence: TGTGCCAGCAGCTTAGATGGCTATGGCTACACCTTC. Protein sequence: CASSLDGYGYTF. Filled out from reference TRBV7-9 and TRBJ1-2, the complete variable domain reads DTGVSQNPRHKITKRGQNVTFRCDPISEHNRLYWYRQTLGQGPEFLTYFQNEAQLEKSRLLSDRFSAERPKGSFSTLEIQRTEQGDSAMYLCASSLDGYGYTFGSGTRLTVV.